The clone carrying this T cell receptor (beta chain) was counted between two and nine times. Its antigen is unknown. The data stem from a study of identical twins. Trimming removed 5 bases at V and 5 bases at J, with 10 bases between. The CDR3 sequence is 13 residues long. Donors were all healthy Caucasians. Points from the study as a whole: Zero-insertion analyses were open to partial confounding by invariant MAIT and iNKT cells. Models predicted too little out-of-frame TCR alpha sharing in monozygotic twins.

Template switching, a step in the protocol, added a universal primer site, and cDNA carried unique molecular identifiers. TCRdb re-called the 5' RACE reads through MiXCR, storing one row per CDR3 protein. The sample shows 690,000 or so distinct CDR3 sequences, around 8.3% of them seen only once. This sample was shared with a second study, whose subject was yellow fever vaccine responses in identical twins.

What was sequenced was PBMCs. The receptor's source is a woman aged 18-29 years in good health. The chain recombines TRBV12-3 or TRBV12-4 with TRBJ2-4; D possibly uses TRBD1 or TRBD2 (6 bases each). The CDR3 bases are TGTGCCAGCAGTATCGGGGGCCAAAACATTCAGTACTTC. This encodes CASSIGGQNIQYF.